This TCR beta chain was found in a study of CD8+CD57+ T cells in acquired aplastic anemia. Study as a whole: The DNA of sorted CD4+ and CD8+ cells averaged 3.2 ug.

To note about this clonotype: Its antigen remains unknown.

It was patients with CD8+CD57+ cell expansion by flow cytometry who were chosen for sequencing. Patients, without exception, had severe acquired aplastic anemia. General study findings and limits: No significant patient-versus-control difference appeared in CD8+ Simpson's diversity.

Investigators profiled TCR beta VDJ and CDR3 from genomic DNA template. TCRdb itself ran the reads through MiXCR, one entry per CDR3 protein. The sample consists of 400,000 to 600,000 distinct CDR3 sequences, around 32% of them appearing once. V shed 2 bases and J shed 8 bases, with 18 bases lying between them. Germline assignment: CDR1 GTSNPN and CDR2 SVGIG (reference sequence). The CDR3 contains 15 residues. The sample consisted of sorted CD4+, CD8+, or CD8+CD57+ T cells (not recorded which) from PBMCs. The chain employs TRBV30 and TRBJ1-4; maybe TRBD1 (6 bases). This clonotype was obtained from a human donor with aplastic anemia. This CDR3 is CAWSSFGRGEEKLFF. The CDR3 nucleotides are TGTGCCTGGAGTAGCTTCGGCAGGGGAGAAGAAAAACTGTTTTTT.